Sequencing of this TCR beta chain was carried out in a study of blood T cells in healthy people across ages. Study details: About one barcoded TCR beta cDNA was captured per two T cells.

Every sample had a minimum of 6.5 million PBMCs isolated. Study observations and caveats: Higher diversity and more naive CD4+ cells were features of long-lived donors, compared to aged donors.

For this clonotype: The antigen is undetermined.

The authors ran a second PCR of about 6 to 11 cycles using a sample-barcoded 5' primer and a J-beta primer mix. Via MiXCR, TCRdb re-called the 5' RACE reads, giving one row per CDR3 protein. Of approximately 1.5 million distinct CDR3 sequences listed, about 45% are singletons. CDR3 size: 17 residues. V gave up 5 bases and J gave up 0 bases, with 14 bases separating them. The TCR was taken from a woman aged 18 to 35 in good health. Sample: blood. This chain connects TRBV12-3 or TRBV12-4 to TRBJ2-6; D might be TRBD2 (5 bases). DNA of the CDR3: TGTGCCAGCAGTCCGCGGGCCAGAAGCTCTGGGGCCAACGTCCTGACTTTC. This encodes CASSPRARSSGANVLTF.